This T cell receptor (beta chain) was captured by sequencing in a study of cytomegalovirus exposure and HLA in healthy donors. Study-level points and caveats: Within an earlier analysis, most TCR beta V segments proved productive either about 87% or about 30% of the time. According to the study, roughly 180 TCR beta chains were cytomegalovirus-associated. In most subjects, TCR beta sequences reportedly gave accurate predictions of HLA-A and HLA-B alleles.

Nominal health characterized the donors when sampled, though unrecorded immune exposures were likely. With regard to this clone: Its target is not known.

Both 60 Vbeta primers and 13 Jbeta primers went into the PCR. Generated by immunoSEQ multiplex PCR, the TCRdb table keeps only in-frame clones and is missing some. The sample has over 75,000 clones, roughly 66% seen once. V trimming: 5 bases; J trimming: 5 bases; junction bases outside the gene matches: 10. This CDR3 comprises 15 residues. Germline CDR1 SGHDT, CDR2 YYEEEE. This TCR was sampled from a man aged 30 to 39 in good health and CMV-seronegative. The sequenced sample was PBMCs. The chain is built from TRBV5-6 and TRBJ2-3; TRBD2 aligns across 8 bases. The CDR3 nucleotides are TGTGCCAGCAGGGGCCTGGGAGCGGGAGTAGATACGCAGTATTTT. It translates to CASRGLGAGVDTQYF.